One and the same sample provided the 20 T cell receptor beta chains below, sequenced in a study of blood T cell repertoires in COVID-19 (dated by TCRdb to 2018 to 2021). Receptor amplification or capture employed the immunoSEQ multiplex PCR assay. TCRdb stores this immuneACCESS table with in-frame sequences only. Part of the clones is absent; in the studies checked, under half of the shortfall reflects unresolved V genes, and no reason is known for the rest. The sample has approximately 200,000 clones on record, roughly 94% of them singletons. Jointly, the top ten make up approximately 0.69% of the sample. The specimen sequenced was peripheral blood. These TCRs come from a man aged 30 to 45 with COVID-19, enrolled during active disease.

The chain uses TRBV19 and TRBJ1-2; the D is unclear. The CDR3 spans 15 residues. CDR1 LNHDA and CDR2 SQIVND come from the germline V gene (reference sequence). V was pared by 1 base and J by 6 bases, with 15 bases between. CDR3 in DNA: TGTGCCAGTAGTATAGTATTCCTCCCGGGTCATGGCTACACCTTC. It encodes CASSIVFLPGHGYTF.

The chain has TRBV2 and TRBJ2-6, with D possibly TRBD1 on 5 matching bases. Per germline, CDR1 SNHLY and CDR2 FYNNEI. Trimming pared 0 bases from V and 13 bases from J, leaving 10 bases between. The CDR3 extends over 13 amino acids. The CDR3 DNA follows: TGTGCCAGCAGTGAAGCGCTGGGGCAAGTCCTGACTTTC. It codes for CASSEALGQVLTF.

The chain recombines TRBV2 with TRBJ2-3; D possibly corresponds to TRBD1 (6 bases). Deletions cut 2 bases from V and 2 bases from J, with 8 bases between. Germline CDR1 is SNHLY and CDR2 is FYNNEI. The CDR3 length is 14 residues. The DNA of the CDR3 is TGTGCCAGCAGTGAAATGGGGGCCACAGATACGCAGTATTTT. Amino acid sequence: CASSEMGATDTQYF.

This chain connects TRBV6-1 to TRBJ1-3; 7 nucleotides agree with TRBD1. Germline CDR1 MNHNS, CDR2 SASEGT. This CDR3 contains 16 residues. J lost 3 bases, V lost 0 bases, and 5 bases had no gene match. The CDR3 coding sequence is TGTGCCAGCAGTGAAGCTAGCGCAGGGGGTGGAAACACCATATATTTT. Encoded protein: CASSEASAGGGNTIYF.

V and J are TRBV5-6 and TRBJ2-7, with TRBD2 matching over 10 bases. After removal of 4 bases from V and 1 base from J, the junction contained 5 bases not matched to a gene. Germline assignment: CDR1 SGHDT and CDR2 YYEEEE. This CDR3 has 15 amino acids. The CDR3 reads CASSPVSGGSYEQYF. The CDR3 DNA is TGTGCCAGCAGCCCCGTTAGCGGGGGGTCCTACGAGCAGTACTTC. Together with reference TRBV5-6 and TRBJ2-7, the CDR3 gives the full variable domain: DAGVTQSPTHLIKTRGQQVTLRCSPKSGHDTVSWYQQALGQGPQFIFQYYEEEERQRGNFPDRFSGHQFPNYSSELNVNALLLGDSALYLCASSPVSGGSYEQYFGPGTRLTVT.

The J gene is TRBJ1-2, the V gene TRBV27, with 11 positions matching TRBD1. The germline V gene has CDR1 MNHEY and CDR2 SMNVEV (reference sequence). V gave up 5 bases and J gave up 5 bases; unmatched junction bases: 10. The CDR3 covers 16 residues. CDR3 DNA sequence: TGTGCCAGCAGTACGCTCCCGGGACAGGGGGATTATGGCTACACCTTC. Its protein is CASSTLPGQGDYGYTF.

The chain combines TRBV19 with TRBJ2-5; no clear D gene. Deletions cut 3 bases from V and 2 bases from J, with 10 bases between. Germline CDR1 is LNHDA and CDR2 is SQIVND (reference sequence). The CDR3 extends over 14 amino acids. The CDR3 DNA follows: TGTGCCAGTAGTATCTCACAGACGCAAGAGACCCAGTACTTC. Translated: CASSISQTQETQYF.

The chain couples TRBV7-2 to TRBJ2-1; the match to TRBD2 covers 9 bases. The junction had 8 bases not matched to a gene; V was cut back by 0 bases and J by 5 bases. Germline CDR1 SGHTA, CDR2 FQGNSA. This CDR3 has 17 amino acids. The CDR3 nucleotides are TGTGCCAGCAGCTTAGCCCCTGCGGGGGGGCCCAACAATGAGCAGTTCTTC. It yields the protein CASSLAPAGGPNNEQFF.

The V call is TRBV18, the J call TRBJ2-1; 7 nucleotides match TRBD1. J was trimmed by 4 bases and V by 3 bases; bases with no gene match: 9. The CDR3 contains 16 residues. The germline V gene encodes CDR1 KGHSH and CDR2 LQKENI. CDR3 sequence (DNA): TGTGCCAGCTCACCTTCCGACAGGGTTCGGTACAATGAGCAGTTCTTC. It codes for CASSPSDRVRYNEQFF.

The chain has TRBV18 and TRBJ1-1; the D gene is possibly TRBD1 (5 bases). The V and J ends lost 3 bases and 2 bases respectively, with 10 bases between them. CDR3 size: 14 residues. CDR1 is KGHSH, CDR2 LQKENI, per germline. The CDR3 spells CASSPRDFNTEAFF. Here the CDR3 DNA reads TGTGCCAGCTCACCCCGGGACTTTAACACTGAAGCTTTCTTT.

CDR3 loop: CASSQGLREGDEAFF. The DNA for the CDR3 is TGCGCCAGCAGCCAAGGTCTACGGGAGGGGGATGAAGCTTTCTTT. The chain recombines TRBV4-1 with TRBJ1-1, with D tentatively TRBD1 (6 bases). Trimming removed 1 base at V and 7 bases at J, with 16 bases between. The CDR3 length is 15 residues. From germline, CDR1 is MGHRA and CDR2 YSYEKL.

The rearrangement joins TRBV10-3 to TRBJ2-5; D is undetermined. This CDR3 spans 15 amino acids. Germline V gives CDR1 ENHRY, CDR2 SYGVKD. Trimming removed 3 bases at V and 5 bases at J, with 16 bases between. CDR3 sequence: CAISDPLNPEETQYF. CDR3 coding DNA: TGTGCCATCAGTGATCCCCTTAACCCGGAGGAGACCCAGTACTTC.

This sequence joins TRBV19 and TRBJ1-3; D may be TRBD1 (5 bases). The CDR3 loop spans 13 amino acids. Germline V gene sequence: CDR1 LNHDA, CDR2 SQIVND (reference sequence). Trimming pared 10 bases from V and 0 bases from J, leaving 10 bases between. The CDR3 loop is CATQTDSGNTIYF. CDR3 coding DNA: TGTGCCACCCAGACAGACTCTGGAAACACCATATATTTT.

The CDR3 region has the DNA TGTGCCAGCTCATCCCGGGACAGGGATTCTTACACTGAAGCTTTCTTT. Translating it yields CASSSRDRDSYTEAFF. This chain uses TRBV18 with TRBJ1-1; 9 nucleotides line up with TRBD1. J lost 3 bases, V lost 5 bases, and 10 bases had no gene match. The germline V gene has CDR1 KGHSH and CDR2 LQKENI. The CDR3 totals 16 residues.

The chain uses TRBV25-1 and TRBJ1-2; unclear D gene. Germline CDR1 and CDR2: MGHDK and SYGVNS. The CDR3 is made up of 11 amino acids. Between the trimmed V and J ends, which lost 3 bases and 4 bases, there was a span of 3 bases. The CDR3 coding sequence is TGTGCCAGCAGTGACGGCTATGGCTACACCTTC. Translated: CASSDGYGYTF.

V gene TRBV12-3 or TRBV12-4 combines with J gene TRBJ1-1; TRBD1 matches at 10 bases. Trimming cost V 7 bases and J 4 bases; bases outside gene matches: 3. The CDR3 has 13 residues. Here the CDR3 reads CASIRTGGTEAFF. CDR3 bases: TGTGCCAGCATTCGGACAGGGGGCACTGAAGCTTTCTTT.

The chain recombines TRBV28 with TRBJ1-4, with unresolved D. The V gene lost 1 base and the J gene lost 0 bases, with 9 bases spanning the gap. There are 16 residues in the CDR3. The germline V gene encodes CDR1 MDHEN and CDR2 SYDVKM. The CDR3 bases are TGTGCCAGCAGTTTATCAATAGTTGCAACTAATGAAAAACTGTTTTTT. This codes for CASSLSIVATNEKLFF.

This chain links TRBV7-9 with TRBJ1-5, with D unclear. The germline V gene encodes CDR1 SEHNR and CDR2 FQNEAQ (reference sequence). V lost 7 bases to trimming and J lost 0 bases, with 7 bases between them. The CDR3 runs 13 residues. In DNA form, the CDR3 reads TGTGCCAGCATGGCAGATAGCAATCAGCCCCAGCATTTT. Protein product: CASMADSNQPQHF.

This chain joins TRBV5-4 and TRBJ1-2; TRBD1 is a possible D gene (6 bases). V lost 5 bases and J 5 bases, leaving 16 bases between the germline ends. This CDR3 is 14 amino acids long. Per germline, CDR1 SGHNT and CDR2 YYREEE (reference sequence). CDR3 in amino acids: CASRATGPRYGYTF. The CDR3 DNA sequence: TGTGCCAGCAGGGCTACAGGGCCGCGATATGGCTACACCTTC. Combining the CDR3 with reference TRBV5-4 and TRBJ1-2 gives the whole variable domain ETGVTQSPTHLIKTRGQQVTLRCSSQSGHNTVSWYQQALGQGPQFIFQYYREEENGRGNFPPRFSGLQFPNYSSELNVNALELDDSALYLCASRATGPRYGYTFGSGTRLTVV.

The V call is TRBV5-4, the J call TRBJ2-4; 7 positions agree with TRBD1. The CDR3 extends over 10 amino acids. The junction had 3 bases not matched to a gene; V was cut back by 9 bases and J by 9 bases. Germline V gives CDR1 SGHNT, CDR2 YYREEE (reference sequence). The CDR3 is CAIGTVIQYF. The CDR3 DNA follows: TGTGCCATTGGGACAGTCATTCAGTACTTC.